A single sample gave rise to the 9 T cell receptor beta chains below, sequenced in a study of blood T cell repertoires in COVID-19. Sequenced by immunoSEQ multiplex PCR; TCRdb stores in-frame clones only, minus some. The sample has 220,000 or so clones, 85% to 90% seen once; the top ten hold roughly 0.95%. The sample was PBMCs or T cells enriched from blood (not recorded which). Receptors were obtained from a man aged 45-65 years who had been exposed to COVID-19.

This clone was found once. The gene calls are TRBV6-5 and TRBJ2-1; TRBD2 matches at 10 bases. Germline V gives CDR1 MNHEY, CDR2 SVGAGI. There are 15 residues in the CDR3. V lost 10 bases and J lost 6; bases outside the gene matches: 12. The DNA for the CDR3 is TGTGCCACCAGGGGGGGCAGCGGGAGGGCCAATGAGCAGTTCTTC. Its translation is CATRGGSGRANEQFF.

J is TRBJ1-2 and V is TRBV9, with TRBD1 as a possible D gene (5 bases). The CDR3 is 15 amino acids. The ends were cut back, 0 bases at V and 4 bases at J, with 13 bases in the middle. The V gene's germline CDR1 is SGDLS and CDR2 YYNGEE. CDR3 nucleotide sequence: TGTGCCAGCAGCGTAGTCCCAGGGTCAAGCTATGGCTACACCTTC. This gives the protein CASSVVPGSSYGYTF.

This chain connects TRBV7-3 to TRBJ1-1, with 7 bases lining up with TRBD1. Per germline, CDR1 SGHTA and CDR2 FQGTGA. The CDR3 loop spans 14 amino acids. Germline trimming cut 3 bases from V and 3 bases from J; bases unmatched to any gene: 4. CDR3 region: CASSFRRGDTEAFF. The CDR3 DNA reads as TGTGCCAGCAGCTTCCGCAGGGGGGACACTGAAGCTTTCTTT.

The chain links TRBV5-8 to TRBJ1-2; D gene uncertain. The germline V gene has CDR1 SGHTS and CDR2 YDEGEE. V was cut by 3 bases and J by 4 bases, with 7 bases left in between. CDR3 length equals 12 residues. CDR3 protein: CASSSRGYGYTF. The CDR3 DNA sequence: TGTGCCAGCAGCTCCCGGGGCTATGGCTACACCTTC.

The J gene is TRBJ1-4, the V gene TRBV4-1; no clear D. CDR3 length: 18 amino acids. Germline CDR1 MGHRA, CDR2 YSYEKL. The V end lost 0 bases, the J end lost 2 bases, and 16 bases lay between the germline ends. In nucleotides, the CDR3 is TGCGCCAGCAGCCAAGATGATCGGGCGGGAGTTACTAATGAAAAACTGTTTTTT. Its translation is CASSQDDRAGVTNEKLFF.

The chain combines TRBV5-5 with TRBJ1-4; 9 bases match TRBD1. Germline V CDR1 and CDR2: SGHKS, YYEKEE (reference sequence). V dropped 6 bases and J dropped 5; count of bases not matched to a gene: 11. The CDR3 runs to 16 residues. CDR3 coding DNA: TGTGCCAGCACCCACAATCCCGGGACAGGGAATGAAAAACTGTTTTTT. Its translation is CASTHNPGTGNEKLFF.

V is TRBV11-2 and J is TRBJ2-2; a weak D match, TRBD1 (5 bases). V was cut by 9 bases and J by 4 bases, with 12 bases left in between. Germline CDR1 SGHAT, CDR2 FQNNGV. The CDR3 is 13 amino acids. The CDR3 loop is CASVRQLTGELFF. CDR3 DNA sequence: TGTGCCAGTGTACGACAGCTCACCGGGGAGCTGTTTTTT. The entire variable domain, with the rest obtained from reference TRBV11-2 and TRBJ2-2, is as follows: EAGVAQSPRYKIIEKRQSVAFWCNPISGHATLYWYQQILGQGPKLLIQFQNNGVVDDSQLPKDRFSAERLKGVDSTLKIQPAKLEDSAVYLCASVRQLTGELFFGEGSRLTVL.

The rearrangement links TRBV5-1 to TRBJ1-6; TRBD1 matches 7 bases. J gave up 7 bases and V 1 base, and 2 bases lay outside the gene matches. The CDR3 consists of 14 residues. Looked up from germline, CDR1 is SGHRS and CDR2 is YFSETQ. The CDR3 is CASSLTQGNSPLHF. For the CDR3, the DNA is TGCGCCAGCAGCTTGACACAGGGGAATTCACCCCTCCACTTT. Supplemented by reference TRBV5-1 and TRBJ1-6, the full variable domain reads KAGVTQTPRYLIKTRGQQVTLSCSPISGHRSVSWYQQTPGQGLQFLFEYFSETQRNKGNFPGRFSGRQFSNSRSEMNVSTLELGDSALYLCASSLTQGNSPLHFGNGTRLTVT.

The chain recombines TRBV5-1 with TRBJ2-5; tentative D call: TRBD1 (5 bases). The V end lost 0 bases, the J end lost 3 bases, and 15 bases lay between the germline ends. CDR1 is SGHRS, CDR2 YFSETQ, per germline. The CDR3 is 16 amino acids. The CDR3 DNA reads as TGCGCCAGCAGCTTGGTTCCCAGGGTTAGCAAAGAGACCCAGTACTTC. It translates to CASSLVPRVSKETQYF. Together with reference TRBV5-1 and TRBJ2-5, the CDR3 gives the full variable domain: KAGVTQTPRYLIKTRGQQVTLSCSPISGHRSVSWYQQTPGQGLQFLFEYFSETQRNKGNFPGRFSGRQFSNSRSEMNVSTLELGDSALYLCASSLVPRVSKETQYFGPGTRLLVL.